The clone carrying this TCR beta chain has just a few counts. The germline CDR1 and CDR2 sequences are SNHLY and FYNNEI. V was trimmed by 6 bases and J by 3 bases, leaving 9 bases between them. This CDR3 is 12 amino acids long. This sample was included in a study of CD8 T cells in Susac syndrome. An amount of RNA that ranged from about 0.45 to 1 ug was reverse transcribed with random hexamers. TCRdb re-analysed the immunoSEQ multiplex PCR reads in MiXCR, keeping a single row per CDR3 protein. The table has about 300,000 distinct CDR3 sequences, around 92% seen once. The TCR sequence derives from a human donor with multiple sclerosis. The sequencing input was CD4+ T cells from PBMCs. This chain joins TRBV2 and TRBJ2-7, with D possibly being TRBD2 (5 bases). The CDR3: CASRGVDYEQYF. The CDR3 DNA follows: TGTGCCAGCAGGGGAGTCGACTACGAGCAGTACTTC.